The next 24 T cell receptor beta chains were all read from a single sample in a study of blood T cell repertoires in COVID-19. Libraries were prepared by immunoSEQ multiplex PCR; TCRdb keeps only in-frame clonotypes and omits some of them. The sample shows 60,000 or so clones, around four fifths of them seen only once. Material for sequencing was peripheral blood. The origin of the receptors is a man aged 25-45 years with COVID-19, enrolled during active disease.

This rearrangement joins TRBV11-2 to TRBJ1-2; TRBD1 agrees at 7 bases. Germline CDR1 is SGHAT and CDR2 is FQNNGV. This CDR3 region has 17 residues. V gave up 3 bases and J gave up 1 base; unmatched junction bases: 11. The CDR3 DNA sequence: TGTGCCAGCAGCTTGGGACAGCGGAGGGGTGATAACTATGGCTACACCTTC. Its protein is CASSLGQRRGDNYGYTF.

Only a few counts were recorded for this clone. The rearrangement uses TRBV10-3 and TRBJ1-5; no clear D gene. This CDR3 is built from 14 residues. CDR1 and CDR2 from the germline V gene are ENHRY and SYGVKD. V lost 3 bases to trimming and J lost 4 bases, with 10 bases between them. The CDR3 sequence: CAISEGRPNQPQHF. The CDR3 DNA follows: TGTGCCATCAGTGAAGGGAGGCCTAATCAGCCCCAGCATTTT.

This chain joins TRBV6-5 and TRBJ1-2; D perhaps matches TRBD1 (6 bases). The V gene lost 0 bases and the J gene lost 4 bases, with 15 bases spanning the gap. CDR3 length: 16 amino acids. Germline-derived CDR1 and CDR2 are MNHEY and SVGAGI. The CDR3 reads CASSYSERQASYGYTF. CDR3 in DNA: TGTGCCAGCAGTTACTCCGAACGACAGGCCTCCTATGGCTACACCTTC.

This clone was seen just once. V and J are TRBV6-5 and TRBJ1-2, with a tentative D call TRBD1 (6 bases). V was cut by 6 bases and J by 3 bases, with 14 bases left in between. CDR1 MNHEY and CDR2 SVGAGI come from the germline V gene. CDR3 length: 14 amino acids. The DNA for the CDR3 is TGTGCCAGCAGCCCCACCCAGGGGTACTATGGCTACACCTTC. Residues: CASSPTQGYYGYTF.

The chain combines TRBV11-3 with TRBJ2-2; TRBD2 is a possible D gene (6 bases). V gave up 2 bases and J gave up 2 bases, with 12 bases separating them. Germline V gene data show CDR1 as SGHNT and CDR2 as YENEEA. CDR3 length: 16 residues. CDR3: CASSLMAGGNTGELFF. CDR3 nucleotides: TGTGCCAGCAGCTTAATGGCCGGGGGAAACACCGGGGAGCTGTTTTTT.

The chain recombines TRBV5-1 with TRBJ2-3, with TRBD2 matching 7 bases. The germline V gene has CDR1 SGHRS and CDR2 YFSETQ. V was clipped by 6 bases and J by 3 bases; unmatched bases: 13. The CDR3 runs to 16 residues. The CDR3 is CASKRGLGIGTDTQYF. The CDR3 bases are TGCGCCAGCAAGCGAGGACTAGGGATAGGAACAGATACGCAGTATTTT.

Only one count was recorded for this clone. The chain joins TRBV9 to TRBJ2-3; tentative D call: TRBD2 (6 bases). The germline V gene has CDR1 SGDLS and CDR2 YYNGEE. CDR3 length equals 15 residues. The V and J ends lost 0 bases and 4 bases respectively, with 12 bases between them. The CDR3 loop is CASSVARGYSDTQYF. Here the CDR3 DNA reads TGTGCCAGCAGCGTAGCTCGGGGGTATTCAGATACGCAGTATTTT.

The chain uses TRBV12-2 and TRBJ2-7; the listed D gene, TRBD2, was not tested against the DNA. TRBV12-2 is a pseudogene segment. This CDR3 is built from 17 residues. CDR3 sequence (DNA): TGTGCAAGTCGCTTGGTAAGGGAGGTAGCGGGAGGATTCGAGCAGTACTTC. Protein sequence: CASRLVREVAGGFEQYF.

The CDR3 DNA reads as TGTGCCAGCAGTGATCGGCGGGTGATCTCCTACAATGAGCAGTTCTTC. Translated: CASSDRRVISYNEQFF. The chain joins TRBV25-1 to TRBJ2-1; the D gene is possibly TRBD2 (5 bases). This CDR3 is 16 amino acids long. CDR1 and CDR2 from the germline V gene are MGHDK and SYGVNS. The V and J ends lost 3 bases and 0 bases respectively, with 12 bases between them.

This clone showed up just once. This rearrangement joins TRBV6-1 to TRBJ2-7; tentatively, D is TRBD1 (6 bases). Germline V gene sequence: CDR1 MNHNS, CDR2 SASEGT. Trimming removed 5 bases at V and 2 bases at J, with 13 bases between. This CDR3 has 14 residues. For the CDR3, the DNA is TGTGCCAGCAGTCCTCGGACAGTCACCTACGAGCAGTACTTC. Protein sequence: CASSPRTVTYEQYF.

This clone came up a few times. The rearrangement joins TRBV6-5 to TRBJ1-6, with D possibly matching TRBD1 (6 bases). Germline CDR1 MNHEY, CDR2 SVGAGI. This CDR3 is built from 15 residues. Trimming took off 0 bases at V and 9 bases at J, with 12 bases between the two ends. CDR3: CASSYSTGFRSPLHF. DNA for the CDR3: TGTGCCAGCAGTTACTCCACAGGGTTTCGTTCACCCCTCCACTTT.

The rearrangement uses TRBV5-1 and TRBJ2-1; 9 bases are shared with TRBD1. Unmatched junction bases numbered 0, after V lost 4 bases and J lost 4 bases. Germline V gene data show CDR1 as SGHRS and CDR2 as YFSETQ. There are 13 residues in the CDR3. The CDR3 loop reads CASSDRGYNEQFF. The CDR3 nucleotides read TGCGCCAGCAGCGACAGGGGGTACAATGAGCAGTTCTTC. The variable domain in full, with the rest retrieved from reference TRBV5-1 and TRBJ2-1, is KAGVTQTPRYLIKTRGQQVTLSCSPISGHRSVSWYQQTPGQGLQFLFEYFSETQRNKGNFPGRFSGRQFSNSRSEMNVSTLELGDSALYLCASSDRGYNEQFFGPGTRLTVL.

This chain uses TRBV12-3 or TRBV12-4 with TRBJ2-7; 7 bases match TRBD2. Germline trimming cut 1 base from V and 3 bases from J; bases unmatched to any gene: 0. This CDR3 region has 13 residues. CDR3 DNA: TGTGCCAGCAGTTTAGGGACTAGCTACGAGCAGTACTTC. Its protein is CASSLGTSYEQYF.

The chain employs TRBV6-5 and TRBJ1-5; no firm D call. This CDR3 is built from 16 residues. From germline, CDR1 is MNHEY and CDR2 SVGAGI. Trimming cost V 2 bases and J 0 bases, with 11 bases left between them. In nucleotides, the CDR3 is TGTGCCAGCAGTTACCGACTGCCGGTTAGCAATCAGCCCCAGCATTTT. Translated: CASSYRLPVSNQPQHF.

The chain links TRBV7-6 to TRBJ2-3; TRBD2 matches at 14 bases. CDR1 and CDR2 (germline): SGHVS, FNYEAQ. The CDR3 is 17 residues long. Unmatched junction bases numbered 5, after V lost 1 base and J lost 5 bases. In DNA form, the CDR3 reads TGTGCCAGCAGCTTAGGGACTAGCGGGGGGCGGATAGATACGCAGTATTTT. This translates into CASSLGTSGGRIDTQYF.

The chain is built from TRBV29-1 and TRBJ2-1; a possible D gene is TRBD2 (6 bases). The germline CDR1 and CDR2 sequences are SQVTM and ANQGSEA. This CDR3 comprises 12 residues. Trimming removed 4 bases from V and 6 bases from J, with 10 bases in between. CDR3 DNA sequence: TGCAGCGTTGCAGCTAGCGTCAATGAGCAGTTCTTC. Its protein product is CSVAASVNEQFF.

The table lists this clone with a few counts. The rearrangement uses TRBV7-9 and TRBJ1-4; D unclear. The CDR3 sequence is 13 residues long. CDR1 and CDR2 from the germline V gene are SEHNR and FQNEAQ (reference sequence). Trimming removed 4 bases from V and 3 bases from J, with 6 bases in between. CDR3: CASSSQSNEKLFF. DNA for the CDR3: TGTGCCAGCAGCTCCCAGTCTAATGAAAAACTGTTTTTT.

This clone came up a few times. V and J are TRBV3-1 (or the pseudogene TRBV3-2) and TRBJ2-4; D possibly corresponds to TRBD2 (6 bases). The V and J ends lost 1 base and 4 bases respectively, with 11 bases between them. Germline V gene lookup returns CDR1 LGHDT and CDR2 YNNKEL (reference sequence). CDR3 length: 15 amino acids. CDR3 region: CASSQVVSGKNIQYF. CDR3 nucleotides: TGTGCCAGCAGCCAAGTCGTGAGCGGGAAAAACATTCAGTACTTC.

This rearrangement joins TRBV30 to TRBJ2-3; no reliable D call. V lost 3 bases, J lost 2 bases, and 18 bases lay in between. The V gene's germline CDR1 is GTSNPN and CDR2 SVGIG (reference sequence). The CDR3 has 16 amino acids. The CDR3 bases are TGTGCCTGGAGCGGCTTAGGAGCGAGGTACACAGATACGCAGTATTTT. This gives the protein CAWSGLGARYTDTQYF.

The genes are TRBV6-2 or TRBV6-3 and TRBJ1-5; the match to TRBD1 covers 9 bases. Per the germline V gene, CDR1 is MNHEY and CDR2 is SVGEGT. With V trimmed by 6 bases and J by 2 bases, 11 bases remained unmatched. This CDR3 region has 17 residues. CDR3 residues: CASRYRGRFFGNQPQHF. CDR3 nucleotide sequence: TGTGCCAGCAGATACAGGGGGCGATTTTTCGGCAATCAGCCCCAGCATTTT.

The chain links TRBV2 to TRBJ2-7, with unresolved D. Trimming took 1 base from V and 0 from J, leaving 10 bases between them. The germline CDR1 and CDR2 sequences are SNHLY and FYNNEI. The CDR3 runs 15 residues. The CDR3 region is CASSEVARSSYEQYF. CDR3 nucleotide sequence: TGTGCCAGCAGTGAAGTGGCCAGATCCTCCTACGAGCAGTACTTC.

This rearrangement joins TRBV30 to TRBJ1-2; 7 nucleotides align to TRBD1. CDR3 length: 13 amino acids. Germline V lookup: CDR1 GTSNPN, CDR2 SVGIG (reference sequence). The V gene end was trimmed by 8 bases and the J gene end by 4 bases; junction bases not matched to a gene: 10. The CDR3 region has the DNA TGTGCCCGGGTTCGACAGGGTGGCTATGGCTACACCTTC. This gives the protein CARVRQGGYGYTF.

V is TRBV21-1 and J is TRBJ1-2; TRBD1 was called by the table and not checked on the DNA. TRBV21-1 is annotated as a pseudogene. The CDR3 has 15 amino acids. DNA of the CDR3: TGTGCCAGCAGCAAAGAGGTTGAGGGGGAGTATGGCTACACCTTC. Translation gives CASSKEVEGEYGYTF.

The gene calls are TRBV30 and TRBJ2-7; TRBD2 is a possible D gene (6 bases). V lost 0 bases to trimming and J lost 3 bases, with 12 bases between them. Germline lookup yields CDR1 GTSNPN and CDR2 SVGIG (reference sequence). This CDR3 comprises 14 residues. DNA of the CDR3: TGTGCCTGGAGTGTAAGTAGCGGACGCTACGAGCAGTACTTC. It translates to CAWSVSSGRYEQYF.